Below are 6 T cell receptor beta chains sequenced from a single sample in a study of cytomegalovirus exposure and HLA in healthy donors (dated by TCRdb to the late 2010s). Library preparation employed the immunoSEQ multiplex PCR assay. The multiplex PCR relied on a mix of 60 forward primers for TCR Vbeta segments and 13 reverse primers for TCR Jbeta segments. In its TCRdb copy, this immuneACCESS table keeps in-frame sequences only and misses some clones. Where compared with another copy, unresolved V genes explain less than half of these, and the others have no known cause. The sample records 150,000 to 180,000 clones, roughly 79% of which are singletons. Jointly, the top ten make up about 2.7% of the sample. Material: PBMCs. These receptor sequences come from a man in his late teens or twenties in good health and CMV-seronegative.

V gene TRBV5-1 combines with J gene TRBJ2-7; the D is unclear. V was clipped by 0 bases and J by 5 bases, with 9 bases between them. The V gene's germline CDR1 is SGHRS and CDR2 YFSETQ. The CDR3 totals 13 residues. In nucleotides, the CDR3 is TGCGCCAGCAGCTTGGTACAGTCCGACGAGCAGTACTTC. Amino acids: CASSLVQSDEQYF.

The chain links TRBV19 to TRBJ2-7; maybe TRBD2 (6 bases). The V end was cut by 5 bases, the J end by 2 bases, with 19 bases between. This CDR3 has 16 amino acids. Germline V lookup: CDR1 LNHDA, CDR2 SQIVND (reference sequence). The CDR3 reads CASSAPIRDCTYEQYV. In DNA form, the CDR3 reads TGTGCCAGTAGTGCCCCCATCCGGGACTGTACCTACGAGCAGTACGTC.

This chain links TRBV4-2 with TRBJ2-3; D is unclear. The CDR3 runs 16 residues. Per the germline V gene, CDR1 is LGHNA and CDR2 is YNFKEQ. V lost 0 bases, J lost 7 bases, and 17 bases lay in between. The DNA for the CDR3 is TGTGCCAGCAGCCAAGATAAAAGCCCCCCCCGGTATACGCAGTATTTT. Encoded protein: CASSQDKSPPRYTQYF.

The V call is TRBV9, the J call TRBJ1-1, with 8 bases identical to TRBD1. Germline values: CDR1 SGDLS, CDR2 YYNGEE. V dropped 1 base and J dropped 4; count of bases not matched to a gene: 3. CDR3 size: 14 residues. The CDR3 coding sequence is TGTGCCAGCAGCGTAACAGGGGGGGGCACTGAAGCTTTCTTT. This gives the protein CASSVTGGGTEAFF. Complete variable domain (other parts from reference TRBV9 and TRBJ1-1): DSGVTQTPKHLITATGQRVTLRCSPRSGDLSVYWYQQSLDQGLQFLIQYYNGEERAKGNILERFSAQQFPDLHSELNLSSLELGDSALYFCASSVTGGGTEAFFGQGTRLTVV.

V gene TRBV29-1 combines with J gene TRBJ2-1; D remains unclear. The CDR3 extends over 13 amino acids. Looked up from germline, CDR1 is SQVTM and CDR2 is ANQGSEA. The ends were cut back, 0 bases at V and 15 bases at J, with 18 bases in the middle. The CDR3 protein is CSVEEGPSAPRFF. DNA for the CDR3: TGCAGCGTTGAAGAGGGCCCGAGTGCCCCACGGTTCTTC.

V usage is TRBV7-2 and J usage is TRBJ1-1; D not certain. Germline CDR1 SGHTA, CDR2 FQGNSA. The CDR3 length is 15 residues. V lost 3 bases and J lost 0, with 11 bases in between. This chain's CDR3 is CASSFPPTVNTEAFF. For the CDR3, the DNA is TGTGCCAGCAGCTTCCCACCTACAGTGAACACTGAAGCTTTCTTT. Filled out from reference TRBV7-2 and TRBJ1-1, the complete variable domain reads GAGVSQSPSNKVTEKGKDVELRCDPISGHTALYWYRQSLGQGLEFLIYFQGNSAPDKSGLPSDRFSAERTGGSVSTLTIQRTQQEDSAVYLCASSFPPTVNTEAFFGQGTRLTVV.